Given below is one T cell receptor (beta chain) in context. This entry comes from a study of cytomegalovirus exposure and HLA in healthy donors. A multiplex PCR was run with 60 Vbeta primers and 13 Jbeta primers. Authors' methods: The count from a later analysis was some 76 million unique TCR beta chains, roughly 11 million of them shared. This table comes from immunoSEQ multiplex PCR, and its TCRdb copy is limited to in-frame clones, with some not included. V, J and clone size are those of that table, while D and trimming were read from the DNA. The sample has around 190,000 clones, 80% seen once. The V gene's germline CDR1 is SEHNR and CDR2 FQNEAQ (reference sequence). This CDR3 contains 15 residues. With 5 bases removed from V and 1 base from J, the gap between germline ends came to 13 bases.

V and J are TRBV7-9 and TRBJ2-3; D is possibly TRBD2 (5 bases). The sample consisted of PBMCs. The TCR was taken from a woman in her 40s in good health and CMV-seronegative. This CDR3 is CASSLTEVGTDTQYF. The CDR3 region has the DNA TGTGCCAGCAGCCTAACGGAGGTAGGCACAGATACGCAGTATTTT.